This entry lists 29 T cell receptor beta chains sequenced from one sample in a study of T cell changes during pregnancy in multiple sclerosis. TCRdb keeps only in-frame clones here, not all; method: immunoSEQ multiplex PCR. The sample has around 80,000 clones, roughly 92% seen once. The source material was peripheral blood, sampled before pregnancy. These TCRs come from a female donor with multiple sclerosis, enrolled in a pregnancy study.

The chain is built from TRBV6-5 and TRBJ1-3; D is perhaps TRBD1 (5 bases). Trimming took off 6 bases at V and 6 bases at J, with 15 bases between the two ends. The germline V gene encodes CDR1 MNHEY and CDR2 SVGAGI. The CDR3 contains 14 residues. The CDR3 here is CASRRGRASNTIYF. CDR3 bases: TGTGCCAGCAGGCGGGGGAGGGCCTCAAACACCATATATTTT.

The chain is built from TRBV6-6 and TRBJ2-5, with 10 bases identical to TRBD1. The CDR3 extends over 14 amino acids. CDR1 and CDR2 (germline): MNHNY, SVGAGI (reference sequence). With 10 bases clipped from V and 4 bases from J, the junction kept 9 bases outside the gene matches. CDR3 sequence: CATRTGGLGETQYF. CDR3 bases: TGTGCCACTAGGACAGGGGGTTTAGGAGAGACCCAGTACTTC.

This clone was seen only once. V is TRBV7-3 and J is TRBJ2-1; 10 positions agree with TRBD2. The CDR3 consists of 15 residues. Per germline, CDR1 SGHTA and CDR2 FQGTGA. With V trimmed by 1 base and J by 6 bases, 3 bases remained unmatched. CDR3 DNA sequence: TGTGCCAGCAGCTTAAATCCTAGCGGGAGCAATGAGCAGTTCTTC. Amino acids: CASSLNPSGSNEQFF.

This clone is medium-sized (0.01 to 0.1%) by share. The chain employs TRBV6-5 and TRBJ2-1; D unresolved. Germline loops: CDR1 MNHEY, CDR2 SVGAGI. Trimming shortened V by 6 bases and J by 5 bases, and 11 bases separated the two germline ends. This CDR3 is 13 amino acids long. Written as DNA, the CDR3 is TGTGCCAGCAGCCCTAATGAAAACAATGAGCAGTTCTTC. Protein: CASSPNENNEQFF.

The chain links TRBV7-2 to TRBJ1-5; D is unclear. V lost 3 bases and J 1 base, leaving 10 bases between the germline ends. Germline CDR1 reads SGHTA; CDR2 reads FQGNSA. The CDR3 loop spans 15 amino acids. The CDR3 protein is CASSFSHKSNQPQHF. CDR3 nucleotide sequence: TGTGCCAGCAGCTTTTCCCACAAGAGCAATCAGCCCCAGCATTTT.

In this sample, this clone turned up a few times. V gene TRBV9 combines with J gene TRBJ2-1; 10 nucleotides agree with TRBD2. The V and J ends lost 0 bases and 6 bases, in that order; junction bases with no gene match: 3. The CDR3 covers 15 residues. The germline gives CDR1 SGDLS, CDR2 YYNGEE. In DNA form, the CDR3 reads TGTGCCAGCAGCGTAGCTAGCGGGAGATTCAATGAGCAGTTCTTC. Amino acid sequence: CASSVASGRFNEQFF.

V and J are TRBV28 and TRBJ2-7; 8 positions agree with TRBD2. The CDR3 length is 13 residues. The V gene end was trimmed by 7 bases and the J gene end by 3 bases; junction bases not matched to a gene: 5. Germline CDR1 reads MDHEN; CDR2 reads SYDVKM. This CDR3 reads CASKRGRLYEQYF. Written as DNA, the CDR3 is TGTGCCAGCAAGCGGGGGAGGCTCTACGAGCAGTACTTC.

This clone was seen just once. The chain uses TRBV7-2 and TRBJ2-3; D perhaps matches TRBD2 (5 bases). The CDR3 runs 15 residues. Trimming removed 5 bases from V and 1 base from J, with 13 bases in between. Germline values: CDR1 SGHTA, CDR2 FQGNSA. For the CDR3, the DNA is TGTGCCAGCAGCCCCCCCGGGGTTCGCACAGATACGCAGTATTTT. Translated: CASSPPGVRTDTQYF.

J is TRBJ1-2 and V is TRBV2, with D maybe TRBD1 (5 bases). CDR1 is SNHLY, CDR2 FYNNEI, per germline. The CDR3 totals 16 residues. V was trimmed by 4 bases and J by 7 bases, leaving 22 bases between them. DNA for the CDR3: TGTGCCAGCAGTGGTGACAGACCCCTCGGGGGTTTTGGCTACACCTTC. Its translation: CASSGDRPLGGFGYTF. Using reference TRBV2 and TRBJ1-2 for the parts outside the CDR3, the full variable domain is EPEVTQTPSHQVTQMGQEVILRCVPISNHLYFYWYRQILGQKVEFLVSFYNNEISEKSEIFDDQFSVERPDGSNFTLKIRSTKLEDSAMYFCASSGDRPLGGFGYTFGSGTRLTVV.

The chain uses TRBV7-9 and TRBJ2-5; maybe TRBD2 (6 bases). This CDR3 is 16 amino acids long. The V end was cut by 4 bases, the J end by 5 bases, with 20 bases between. CDR1 and CDR2 (germline): SEHNR, FQNEAQ (reference sequence). CDR3 nucleotide sequence: TGTGCCAGCAGCTCTCGGGGGTACGAGAGGGCGGAGACCCAGTACTTC. It is translated as CASSSRGYERAETQYF.

The chain links TRBV6-5 to TRBJ2-7; TRBD1 matches 11 bases. V lost 3 bases to trimming and J lost 3 bases; unmatched junction nucleotides: 1. This CDR3 has 14 residues. Germline values: CDR1 MNHEY, CDR2 SVGAGI. CDR3 in amino acids: CASSYGTGGYEQYF. The CDR3 DNA sequence: TGTGCCAGCAGTTATGGGACAGGGGGCTACGAGCAGTACTTC.

This rearrangement joins TRBV4-2 to TRBJ2-5; possible D gene TRBD1, 6 bases. Trimming cost V 0 bases and J 7 bases, with 15 bases left between them. The CDR3 runs 15 residues. Germline V CDR1 and CDR2: LGHNA, YNFKEQ. The CDR3 nucleotides are TGTGCCAGCAGCCAAGAACGGACAGTCTCCTGGACCCAGTACTTC. It is translated as CASSQERTVSWTQYF.

This sequence joins TRBV7-9 and TRBJ2-2; 7 bases match TRBD1. V was clipped by 6 bases and J by 0 bases; unmatched bases: 4. Per the germline V gene, CDR1 is SEHNR and CDR2 is FQNEAQ (reference sequence). The CDR3 has 15 amino acids. CDR3 amino acids: CASRPGTANTGELFF. The CDR3 nucleotides are TGTGCCAGCAGACCCGGGACAGCGAACACCGGGGAGCTGTTTTTT. The variable domain in full, completed from reference TRBV7-9 and TRBJ2-2, reads DTGVSQNPRHKITKRGQNVTFRCDPISEHNRLYWYRQTLGQGPEFLTYFQNEAQLEKSRLLSDRFSAERPKGSFSTLEIQRTEQGDSAMYLCASRPGTANTGELFFGEGSRLTVL.

This chain links TRBV28 with TRBJ1-4, with 9 nucleotides matching TRBD1. The trim removed 8 bases at V and 4 bases at J, leaving 2 bases unmatched. Germline V lookup: CDR1 MDHEN, CDR2 SYDVKM. The CDR3 covers 13 residues. CDR3 in amino acids: CASGGQGNEKLFF. CDR3 DNA sequence: TGTGCCAGCGGGGGACAGGGTAATGAAAAACTGTTTTTT.

The chain is built from TRBV13 and TRBJ2-7; D perhaps matches TRBD2 (6 bases). This CDR3 has 13 amino acids. CDR1 is PRHDT and CDR2 is FYEKMQ in the germline V gene (reference sequence). The V end was cut by 1 base, the J end by 5 bases, with 9 bases between. CDR3 amino acids: CASSLASGDEQYF. Written as DNA, the CDR3 is TGTGCCAGCAGCTTAGCTTCGGGGGACGAGCAGTACTTC.

In its sample, this clone was seen once. The rearrangement uses TRBV4-3 and TRBJ2-1, with 7 nucleotides matching TRBD2. In germline, CDR1 is LGHNA, CDR2 YSLEER. Unmatched junction bases numbered 8, after V lost 2 bases and J lost 4 bases. The CDR3 spans 16 residues. The CDR3 is CASSQSSSGNYNEQFF. CDR3 nucleotides: TGCGCCAGCAGCCAAAGTTCTAGCGGTAATTACAATGAGCAGTTCTTC.

The chain links TRBV7-3 to TRBJ2-1; D gene unclear. Germline CDR1 SGHTA, CDR2 FQGTGA. The CDR3 has 16 amino acids. Trimming removed 5 bases at V and 8 bases at J, with 22 bases between. The CDR3 protein is CASSLHPSAADDEQFF. The CDR3 coding sequence is TGTGCCAGCAGCCTTCACCCCTCCGCGGCAGACGATGAGCAGTTCTTC.

The rearrangement uses TRBV4-3 and TRBJ2-1, with a possible D match to TRBD2 (6 bases). The CDR3 runs 15 residues. Germline V CDR1 and CDR2: LGHNA, YSLEER. Trimming took 4 bases from V and 9 from J, leaving 19 bases between them. The CDR3 sequence is CASSPPVGGSSEQFF. For the CDR3, the DNA is TGCGCCAGCAGCCCCCCGGTAGGAGGGTCCAGTGAGCAGTTCTTC.

V usage is TRBV7-9 and J usage is TRBJ2-7, with TRBD1 identical over 7 bases. Germline V lookup: CDR1 SEHNR, CDR2 FQNEAQ (reference sequence). V lost 4 bases to trimming and J lost 3 bases; unmatched junction nucleotides: 3. The CDR3 totals 13 residues. The CDR3 nucleotides are TGTGCCAGCAGCTACACAGGGGACTACGAGCAGTACTTC. This codes for CASSYTGDYEQYF.

The chain combines TRBV29-1 with TRBJ2-1; D might be TRBD2 (5 bases). CDR3 length: 15 residues. Germline V gives CDR1 SQVTM, CDR2 ANQGSEA. The V and J ends lost 0 bases and 5 bases respectively, with 14 bases between them. The DNA for the CDR3 is TGCAGCGTTGAAGATCGACTACTGGGCGACAATGAGCAGTTCTTC. This gives the protein CSVEDRLLGDNEQFF.

The chain joins TRBV18 to TRBJ1-4, with a weak D call TRBD1 (5 bases). Trimming stripped 1 base from V and 7 bases from J, with 19 bases between. Germline V lookup: CDR1 KGHSH, CDR2 LQKENI. The CDR3 is 17 amino acids. DNA of the CDR3: TGTGCCAGCTCACCACTCCCCGGGGGAGCGGTCAGTGAAAAACTGTTTTTT. Translated: CASSPLPGGAVSEKLFF.

J is TRBJ1-5 and V is TRBV28; the D is unclear. Germline V lookup: CDR1 MDHEN, CDR2 SYDVKM. The CDR3 has 16 residues. V gave up 1 base and J gave up 2 bases, with 12 bases separating them. The CDR3 DNA reads as TGTGCCAGCAGTTTATTTCGGACGGAGGGCAATCAGCCCCAGCATTTT. Its protein is CASSLFRTEGNQPQHF. Combining the CDR3 with reference TRBV28 and TRBJ1-5 gives the whole variable domain DVKVTQSSRYLVKRTGEKVFLECVQDMDHENMFWYRQDPGLGLRLIYFSYDVKMKEKGDIPEGYSVSREKKERFSLILESASTNQTSMYLCASSLFRTEGNQPQHFGDGTRLSIL.

This clone was observed a single time. This sequence joins TRBV5-4 and TRBJ2-1, with D possibly being TRBD2 (7 bases). V was clipped by 2 bases and J by 9 bases, with 21 bases between them. The CDR3 runs 16 residues. The germline gives CDR1 SGHNT, CDR2 YYREEE (reference sequence). CDR3 loop: CASSLGGGRGMGEQFF. CDR3 nucleotide sequence: TGTGCCAGCAGCTTAGGGGGAGGGAGGGGGATGGGTGAGCAGTTCTTC.

The chain is built from TRBV30 and TRBJ2-7; 8 nucleotides agree with TRBD1. Germline V CDR1 and CDR2: GTSNPN, SVGIG (reference sequence). This CDR3 region has 14 residues. The V and J ends lost 0 bases and 2 bases, in that order; junction bases with no gene match: 3. The CDR3 here is CAWSVGGQAYEQYF. Written as DNA, the CDR3 is TGTGCCTGGAGTGTGGGGGGACAGGCCTACGAGCAGTACTTC.

This clone was counted a single time. V gene TRBV6-1 combines with J gene TRBJ2-3, with a tentative D call TRBD2 (5 bases). The CDR3 runs 14 residues. V lost 2 bases and J 2 bases, leaving 8 bases between the germline ends. The germline V gene has CDR1 MNHNS and CDR2 SASEGT. The DNA of the CDR3 is TGTGCCAGCAGTGAACGGACTTCCACAGATACGCAGTATTTT. Its protein product is CASSERTSTDTQYF.

The chain carries TRBV4-2 and TRBJ2-5; D may be TRBD1 (5 bases). Germline CDR1 and CDR2: LGHNA and YNFKEQ. CDR3 length equals 15 residues. Trimming pared 4 bases from V and 5 bases from J, leaving 17 bases between. DNA for the CDR3: TGTGCCAGCAGCCCTAGGACCAACAGGATGGAGACCCAGTACTTC. Its protein is CASSPRTNRMETQYF.

The chain couples TRBV29-1 to TRBJ2-6; D is possibly TRBD1 (7 bases). The CDR3 contains 16 residues. Germline V CDR1 and CDR2: SQVTM, ANQGSEA. V lost 6 bases to trimming and J lost 1 base, with 16 bases between them. Here the CDR3 DNA reads TGCAGCGTCGTCGCAGGGGGAGGTTCTGGGGCCAACGTCCTGACTTTC. Protein: CSVVAGGGSGANVLTF.

V usage is TRBV28 and J usage is TRBJ1-2, with 9 bases matching TRBD1. The V gene end was trimmed by 5 bases and the J gene end by 2 bases; junction bases not matched to a gene: 3. This CDR3 is built from 14 residues. Germline loops: CDR1 MDHEN, CDR2 SYDVKM. The DNA of the CDR3 is TGTGCCAGCAGTGGGACAGGGTTAAACTATGGCTACACCTTC. Translation: CASSGTGLNYGYTF.

This clone was detected only once. This chain uses TRBV20-1 with TRBJ2-7; D ambiguous. In germline, CDR1 is DFQATT, CDR2 SNEGSKA (reference sequence). CDR3 length equals 11 residues. V shed 6 bases and J shed 2 bases, with 8 bases lying between them. CDR3 in amino acids: CSALKTYEQYF. Here the CDR3 DNA reads TGCAGTGCCCTAAAGACCTACGAGCAGTACTTC.